These 10 T cell receptor beta chains originate from one sample sequenced in a study of shared clonotypes between healthy human individuals. Data came from immunoSEQ multiplex PCR; TCRdb stores just in-frame clones and leaves some out. The table shows 1.5 million to 2.5 million clones, with just under 95% occurring only once. Selected positively for CCR7 and CD45RO-negative, naive CD8 cells excluded terminally differentiated effector memory CD45RA+ cells. Sequencing was done on a sample of naive CD8+ T cells sorted from blood. These receptors came from a man younger than 35 in good health.

This rearrangement joins TRBV13 to TRBJ2-7, with 7 bases lining up with TRBD1. Germline values: CDR1 PRHDT, CDR2 FYEKMQ (reference sequence). The J segment lost 3 bases and the V segment lost 5 bases, leaving 10 bases of the junction unmatched. This CDR3 contains 15 residues. This CDR3 reads CASSGPRDSRYEQYF. The CDR3 DNA reads TGTGCCAGCAGCGGACCCCGGGACAGCCGCTACGAGCAGTACTTC.

This rearrangement joins TRBV10-2 to TRBJ2-1; D unclear. This CDR3 spans 13 amino acids. V was shortened by 8 bases and J by 9 bases, with 17 bases between the two germline ends. Germline lookup yields CDR1 WSHSY and CDR2 SAAADI. The CDR3 DNA follows: TGCGCCAGCGTCACCCAAGGCGGTGGTGAGCAGTTCTTC. Translated: CASVTQGGGEQFF.

This clone has just one count. The chain joins TRBV7-9 to TRBJ2-4; 8 bases match TRBD1. The CDR3 spans 17 residues. Germline CDR1 and CDR2: SEHNR and FQNEAQ (reference sequence). V trimming: 5 bases; J trimming: 8 bases; junction bases outside the gene matches: 17. In DNA, the CDR3 is TGTGCCAGCAGCCACCGTTTAGGACAGGGAGAGGGATACATTCAGTACTTC. This codes for CASSHRLGQGEGYIQYF.

To note about this clone: Different DNA sequences within this sample yield the same CDR3. J is TRBJ1-3 and V is TRBV9, with D unresolved. Per the germline V gene, CDR1 is SGDLS and CDR2 is YYNGEE. The CDR3 is 14 residues long. V was clipped by 0 bases and J by 0 bases, with 4 bases between them. CDR3 DNA: TGTGCCAGCAGCGTAGCTTCCTCTGGAAACACCATATATTTT. It specifies CASSVASSGNTIYF.

The rearrangement joins TRBV29-1 to TRBJ2-7, with D possibly matching TRBD2 (6 bases). The length of the CDR3 is 14 residues. With 1 base removed from V and 2 bases from J, the gap between germline ends came to 12 bases. CDR1 SQVTM and CDR2 ANQGSEA come from the germline V gene. In DNA, the CDR3 is TGCAGCGTTGAAGTGGCGGGGCCGCCCTACGAGCAGTACTTC. It codes for CSVEVAGPPYEQYF.

The chain carries TRBV7-9 and TRBJ1-1; tentatively, D is TRBD1 (5 bases). Germline V gene data show CDR1 as SEHNR and CDR2 as FQNEAQ (reference sequence). The CDR3 is made up of 16 amino acids. The V end was cut by 2 bases, the J end by 0 bases, with 13 bases between. The CDR3 spells CASSLRQGSVNTEAFF. The DNA for the CDR3 is TGTGCCAGCAGCTTACGGCAGGGAAGCGTGAACACTGAAGCTTTCTTT.

This clone was observed a handful of times. This chain uses TRBV4-1 with TRBJ2-7; no clear D. Between the trimmed V and J ends, which lost 2 bases and 3 bases, there was a span of 17 bases. The CDR3 spans 16 residues. Germline V gene data show CDR1 as MGHRA and CDR2 as YSYEKL. The CDR3 loop reads CASSQTASNRFYEQYF. Here the CDR3 DNA reads TGCGCCAGCAGCCAAACCGCATCCAACCGGTTCTACGAGCAGTACTTC.

The CDR3 loop is CASSLAIAGGPGETQYF. The CDR3 bases are TGTGCCAGCAGCTTAGCAATCGCGGGAGGGCCGGGAGAGACCCAGTACTTC. This chain links TRBV7-9 with TRBJ2-5; 9 bases fit TRBD2. V was pared by 0 bases and J by 4 bases, with 9 bases of the junction left unmatched. This CDR3 has 17 amino acids. Germline CDR1 SEHNR, CDR2 FQNEAQ (reference sequence).

Comments on this clone: This CDR3 is also generated by other DNA sequences in the sample. CDR3: CASSLRGSEQYF. CDR3 nucleotides: TGTGCCAGCAGTTTAAGGGGATCCGAGCAGTACTTC. This chain joins TRBV28 and TRBJ2-7, with TRBD1 as a possible D gene (5 bases). The CDR3 extends over 12 amino acids. The germline gives CDR1 MDHEN, CDR2 SYDVKM. Deletions cut 2 bases from V and 6 bases from J, with 8 bases between. The whole variable domain, remainder taken from reference TRBV28 and TRBJ2-7, is DVKVTQSSRYLVKRTGEKVFLECVQDMDHENMFWYRQDPGLGLRLIYFSYDVKMKEKGDIPEGYSVSREKKERFSLILESASTNQTSMYLCASSLRGSEQYFGPGTRLTVT.

The V and J genes are TRBV12-2 and TRBJ2-7; the table gives TRBD1 as D, unverified against the DNA. TRBV12-2 is a recognized pseudogene. This CDR3 is built from 18 residues. The CDR3 DNA is TGTGCAAGTCGCTCCTTACCCCGGGACACTTACGAATCGGGCGAGCAGTACTTC. As protein: CASRSLPRDTYESGEQYF.